This T cell receptor (beta chain) comes out of a study of T cells in Graves' hyperthyroidism and ophthalmopathy. This clonotype was picked up many times. Template material for amplifying TCR beta CDR3 regions consisted of RNA transcripts. HTBI primers were employed in a first-round RT-PCR of the TCR CDR3. TCRdb passed the multiplex PCR reads through MiXCR, listing each CDR3 protein once. The sample has hundreds of thousands of distinct CDR3 sequences; around 15% are singletons. Patients with uncontrolled infections, other autoimmune diseases, pregnancy or lactation were excluded. Diagnoses were established using clinical symptoms, serum thyroxine and TRAb, thyroid ultrasound and orbital computed tomography. This sample holds PBMCs from less than 11 ml fresh peripheral blood. Sequencing was performed on blood. This receptor was obtained from a woman aged 50 to 65 with Graves' ophthalmopathy.

The CDR3 DNA reads TGTGCCTGGAGTGTACCTGGGAGTGGGACTGAAGCTTTCTTT. It is translated as CAWSVPGSGTEAFF. This chain uses TRBV30 with TRBJ1-1, with D uncertain. V shed 0 bases and J shed 5 bases, with 13 bases lying between them. The germline CDR1 and CDR2 sequences are GTSNPN and SVGIG (reference sequence). This CDR3 comprises 14 residues. Full variable domain (outside the CDR3, taken from reference TRBV30 and TRBJ1-1): SQTIHQWPATLVQPVGSPLSLECTVEGTSNPNLYWYRQAAGRGLQLLFYSVGIGQISSEVPQNLSASRPQDRQFILSSKKLLLSDSGFYLCAWSVPGSGTEAFFGQGTRLTVV.